This T cell receptor (beta chain) was recorded in a study of blood T cell repertoires in COVID-19. The overall study: Acute and convalescent COVID-19 specimens originated in the United States, Italy and Spain. From T cells, B-cell-depleted T cells, or PBMCs came the material, which was cDNA or gDNA.

Per the original methods: Amplification from reference gene primers served as the basis for estimated nucleated cell counts. Some clones are missing from TCRdb's copy, which holds only in-frame ones; the method was immunoSEQ multiplex PCR. The V and J calls and clone size are taken from that table; D and trimming were inferred from the DNA. This sample has 200,000 to 250,000 clones, with approximately 86% found just once. The germline CDR1 and CDR2 sequences are KGHSH and LQKENI. This CDR3 comprises 16 residues. The trim removed 6 bases at V and 4 bases at J, leaving 8 bases unmatched. Source material: peripheral blood. The J gene is TRBJ2-2, the V gene TRBV18; 10 nucleotides match TRBD1. This clonotype originated in a man aged 18 to 30 with active or convalescent COVID-19. Written as DNA, the CDR3 is TGTGCCAGCTCTCCATCCGGGACAGGGGCCACCGGGGAGCTGTTTTTT. This sequence encodes CASSPSGTGATGELFF.